These T cell receptor beta chains were read from a single sample in a study of technical replicates of blood from four donors. The protocol was immunoSEQ multiplex PCR, while the TCRdb copy is restricted to in-frame clones and leaves out a portion. The sample lists about 70,000 clones; around 95% were seen once. The sequenced sample consisted of T cells isolated from PBMCs. Receptors were obtained from a human donor in good health. Both conserved end residues are part of each CDR3. Fields, in order: V gene, J gene, D gene, clone size, CDR3 DNA, CDR3 protein. The D gene is left open where the match is weak. A clone size is listed for some rows: how often the clone was seen (once, few, many), or a class if it is expanded.

v_gene: TRBV28; j_gene: TRBJ1-4; d_gene: .; abundance: .; CDR3nt: TGTGCCAGCAGTTTACGGACTGCTAACGAAAAACTGTTTTTT; CDR3aa: CASSLRTANEKLFF
v_gene: TRBV25-1; j_gene: TRBJ2-3; d_gene: .; abundance: .; CDR3nt: TGTGCCAGCAGCAAACAGGGCACAGATACGCAGTATTTT; CDR3aa: CASSKQGTDTQYF
v_gene: TRBV6-5; j_gene: TRBJ1-1; d_gene: TRBD1; abundance: .; CDR3nt: TGTGCCAGCAGTAGACAGGGAACTGAAGCTTTCTTT; CDR3aa: CASSRQGTEAFF
v_gene: TRBV5-4; j_gene: TRBJ2-2; d_gene: TRBD1; abundance: .; CDR3nt: TGTGCCAGCAGCACGGGACAGGGGGCGGGCACCGGGGAGCTGTTTTTT; CDR3aa: CASSTGQGAGTGELFF
v_gene: TRBV19; j_gene: TRBJ1-2; d_gene: .; abundance: once; CDR3nt: TGTGCCAGTAGTATCGGGGAGTACTATGGCTACACCTTC; CDR3aa: CASSIGEYYGYTF
v_gene: TRBV29-1; j_gene: TRBJ1-1; d_gene: .; abundance: once; CDR3nt: TGCAGCGTTGAAGATCAGAAGCGGACTGAAGCTTTCTTT; CDR3aa: CSVEDQKRTEAFF
v_gene: TRBV6-1; j_gene: TRBJ2-5; d_gene: .; abundance: .; CDR3nt: TGTGCCAGCAGCCCAAGGTGGGATCAGGGGACCCAGTACTTC; CDR3aa: CASSPRWDQGTQYF
v_gene: TRBV7-3; j_gene: TRBJ1-2; d_gene: .; abundance: .; CDR3nt: TGTGCCAGCAGCTTAAGGTCAGGGGCCGACGGCTACACCTTC; CDR3aa: CASSLRSGADGYTF
v_gene: TRBV27; j_gene: TRBJ2-1; d_gene: .; abundance: .; CDR3nt: TGTGCCAGCAGTTTATTCTTCGGGTACAATGAGCAGTTCTTC; CDR3aa: CASSLFFGYNEQFF
v_gene: TRBV4-3; j_gene: TRBJ2-3; d_gene: .; abundance: .; CDR3nt: TGCGCCAGCAGCCAAGGGCCTTGGGATACGCAGTATTTT; CDR3aa: CASSQGPWDTQYF
v_gene: TRBV29-1; j_gene: TRBJ1-5; d_gene: .; abundance: .; CDR3nt: TGCAGCGTTTGTCAGGGCTTGAAGGGGCAGCCCCAGCATTTT; CDR3aa: CSVCQGLKGQPQHF
v_gene: TRBV19; j_gene: TRBJ2-1; d_gene: TRBD2; abundance: .; CDR3nt: TGTGCCAGTAGTATGGGGCTGGGCGGGAGTGGGAAAAATGAGCAGTTCTTC; CDR3aa: CASSMGLGGSGKNEQFF
v_gene: TRBV6-1; j_gene: TRBJ2-7; d_gene: TRBD1; abundance: .; CDR3nt: TGTGCCAGCAGCCTGACAGGGAACCACGAGCAGTACTTC; CDR3aa: CASSLTGNHEQYF
v_gene: TRBV25-1; j_gene: TRBJ2-7; d_gene: .; abundance: .; CDR3nt: TGTGCCAGCGGTGACAGCTACGAGCAGTACTTC; CDR3aa: CASGDSYEQYF
v_gene: TRBV28; j_gene: TRBJ1-5; d_gene: .; abundance: .; CDR3nt: TGTGCCAGCAGTTTAAGCGGCAGGTTACAGCCCCAGCATTTT; CDR3aa: CASSLSGRLQPQHF
v_gene: TRBV20-1; j_gene: TRBJ1-2; d_gene: .; abundance: .; CDR3nt: TGCAGTGCTATTCCCGGTGGCTACACCTTC; CDR3aa: CSAIPGGYTF
v_gene: TRBV29-1; j_gene: TRBJ2-1; d_gene: TRBD1; abundance: .; CDR3nt: TGCAGCGTTCCCAGGACAGGGAGGAATGAGCAGTTCTTC; CDR3aa: CSVPRTGRNEQFF
v_gene: TRBV5-5; j_gene: TRBJ2-3; d_gene: TRBD2; abundance: .; CDR3nt: TGTGCCAGCAGCGCCCGGGACTACACAGATACGCAGTATTTT; CDR3aa: CASSARDYTDTQYF
v_gene: TRBV5-4; j_gene: TRBJ1-1; d_gene: TRBD1; abundance: .; CDR3nt: TGTGCCAGCAGCTTGGCGGGGACAGGGTTGAACACTGAAGCTTTCTTT; CDR3aa: CASSLAGTGLNTEAFF
v_gene: TRBV28; j_gene: TRBJ1-1; d_gene: .; abundance: .; CDR3nt: TGTGCCAACAAAGCCTCGGGGAGCACTGAAGCTTTCTTT; CDR3aa: CANKASGSTEAFF
v_gene: TRBV30; j_gene: TRBJ2-2; d_gene: .; abundance: .; CDR3nt: TGTGCCTGGAGACGACAGCTTACCACCGGGGAGCTGTTTTTT; CDR3aa: CAWRRQLTTGELFF
v_gene: TRBV2; j_gene: TRBJ2-1; d_gene: .; abundance: few; CDR3nt: TGTGCCAGCACTTCAGAGGGGGAGAGAGGTGAGCAGTTCTTC; CDR3aa: CASTSEGERGEQFF
v_gene: TRBV28; j_gene: TRBJ2-1; d_gene: .; abundance: .; CDR3nt: TGTGCCAGCAGCCCCAGGGATCCCTACAATGAGCAGTTCTTC; CDR3aa: CASSPRDPYNEQFF
v_gene: TRBV6-1; j_gene: TRBJ2-7; d_gene: TRBD1; abundance: .; CDR3nt: TGTGCCAGCAGTATGCGGACAGGGCCGCCGTACGAGCAGTACTTC; CDR3aa: CASSMRTGPPYEQYF
v_gene: TRBV9; j_gene: TRBJ2-7; d_gene: TRBD2; abundance: .; CDR3nt: TGTGCCAGCAGCGTAGACCCCGACTATTTAGCGGGAGGATTCTACGAGCAGTACTTC; CDR3aa: CASSVDPDYLAGGFYEQYF
v_gene: TRBV6-5; j_gene: TRBJ2-2; d_gene: .; abundance: .; CDR3nt: TGTGCCAGCAGCTCCCCAGGACACAACACCGGGGAGCTGTTTTTT; CDR3aa: CASSSPGHNTGELFF
v_gene: TRBV4-1; j_gene: TRBJ1-4; d_gene: .; abundance: .; CDR3nt: TGCGCCAGCAGCCAAGGGGCCGCCCCCGCAACTAATGAAAAACTGTTTTTT; CDR3aa: CASSQGAAPATNEKLFF
v_gene: TRBV7-2; j_gene: TRBJ2-2; d_gene: TRBD2; abundance: .; CDR3nt: TGTGCCAGCAGCAACCGACTAGCGGGAGAGGGGGAGCTGTTTTTT; CDR3aa: CASSNRLAGEGELFF
v_gene: TRBV5-1; j_gene: TRBJ2-3; d_gene: TRBD2; abundance: .; CDR3nt: TGCGCCAGCAGCGTAACTAGCGGGAGTGCAGATACGCAGTATTTT; CDR3aa: CASSVTSGSADTQYF
v_gene: TRBV11-2; j_gene: TRBJ2-5; d_gene: .; abundance: .; CDR3nt: TGTGCCAGCAGCGCCCTTTTAGCGATAGAGACCCAGTACTTC; CDR3aa: CASSALLAIETQYF
v_gene: TRBV27; j_gene: TRBJ1-1; d_gene: .; abundance: .; CDR3nt: TGTGCCAGCAGTTCGTCAGGGATAGTTGGAACTGAAGCTTTCTTT; CDR3aa: CASSSSGIVGTEAFF
v_gene: TRBV6-1; j_gene: TRBJ1-1; d_gene: .; abundance: .; CDR3nt: TGTGCCAGCAGCCTATCGGAGGACACTGAAGCTTTCTTT; CDR3aa: CASSLSEDTEAFF